These T cell receptor beta chains were read from a single sample in a study of T cells expressing NK-cell markers. TCRdb reprocessed the 5' RACE reads, with one entry per CDR3 protein and no DNA. In total, the table holds more than 90,000 distinct CDR3 sequences. Sequencing was done on a sample of blood T cells: a sorted CD56 or NKG2C T cell subset, CD4+ or CD8+ T cells, or bulk PBMC T cells (not recorded which). The receptors derive from a woman aged 18-70 years in good health. The CDR3 runs from the conserved cysteine through the conserved F or W.

V	J	CDR3
TRBV15	TRBJ1-4	CARVTGDTNEKLFF
TRBV20-1	TRBJ2-5	CSARGEASQETQYF
TRBV6-1	TRBJ2-1	CASRLRSGASSYNEQFF
TRBV29-1	TRBJ2-1	CSVTGGVYNEQFF
TRBV7-9	TRBJ1-3	CASSVSRDGNTIYF
TRBV6-6	TRBJ1-5	CASSNDILTQPQHF
TRBV14	TRBJ2-7	CASSHKGSEAYEQYF
TRBV3-1	TRBJ2-7	CASSPDVSYEQYF
TRBV3-1	TRBJ2-7	CASSQDLLGSAYEQYF
TRBV30	TRBJ2-3	CAWSPGALSTDTQYF
TRBV24-1	TRBJ2-7	CATSGLDREQYF
TRBV7-2	TRBJ1-2	CASSLGWQGIDGYTF
TRBV5-1	TRBJ1-4	CASSWRQGGEKLFF
TRBV6-1	TRBJ1-2	CASLPHSGTVDGYTF
TRBV20-1	TRBJ2-7	CSAREGGGYEQYF
TRBV7-9	TRBJ1-1	CASIGPTNTEAFF
TRBV27	TRBJ1-1	CASSPGTFYTEAFF
TRBV14	TRBJ2-2	CASSPLLAGNTGELFF
TRBV3-1	TRBJ2-3	CASSQGPRTDTQYF
TRBV19	TRBJ1-4	CASSTGTATNEKLFF
TRBV28	TRBJ2-1	CASSSSRAGANYNEQFF
TRBV25-1	TRBJ2-1	CASSEIGVLDEQFF
TRBV19	TRBJ1-5	CASSISQPQHF
TRBV29-1	TRBJ2-1	CSVDRSEGQFF
TRBV5-1	TRBJ2-1	CASRFLAGGPGNEQFF
TRBV4-1	TRBJ1-4	CASSERPADAEKLFF
TRBV6-2/TRBV6-3	TRBJ1-2	CASSYDPGDLGYTF
TRBV12-3/TRBV12-4	TRBJ1-1	CASSYRIVGTEAFF
TRBV24-1	TRBJ2-1	CATSDTDSSNEQFF
TRBV20-1	TRBJ1-5	CSARALSVGPQPQHF
TRBV20-1	TRBJ2-2	CSASESRLAGLTGELFF
TRBV7-7	TRBJ2-1	CASSLALYGGSSYNEQFF
TRBV10-3	TRBJ2-7	CAISEAGTVSYEQYF